This T cell receptor beta chain was profiled in a study of shared clonotypes between healthy human individuals. On the study more broadly: There were three CD4 naive, three CD4 memory, two CD8 naive and one CD8 memory plates per donor.

Cells designated naive CD8 were CD45RO-negative and were positively selected for CCR7, with terminally differentiated effector memory CD45RA+ cells excluded. The table lists this clone with a few counts. Germline V lookup: CDR1 LNHNV, CDR2 YYDKDF (reference sequence). With 0 bases clipped from V and 2 bases from J, the junction kept 2 bases outside the gene matches. The CDR3 runs 15 residues. Profiling relied on immunoSEQ multiplex PCR, and the TCRdb table lists in-frame clones only, not all of them. The table has about 2,200,000 clones, about 92% seen once; the top ten hold over 1.5%. The chain has TRBV15 and TRBJ2-7, with 9 bases lining up with TRBD1. The sequenced material came from naive CD8+ T cells from PBMCs. The receptor comes from a man aged 18-30 years in good health. Some clones in this sample may be carry-over from other donors' samples. CDR3: CATSRDWDRAYEQYF. The CDR3 nucleotides read TGTGCCACCAGCAGAGATTGGGACAGGGCCTACGAGCAGTACTTC.